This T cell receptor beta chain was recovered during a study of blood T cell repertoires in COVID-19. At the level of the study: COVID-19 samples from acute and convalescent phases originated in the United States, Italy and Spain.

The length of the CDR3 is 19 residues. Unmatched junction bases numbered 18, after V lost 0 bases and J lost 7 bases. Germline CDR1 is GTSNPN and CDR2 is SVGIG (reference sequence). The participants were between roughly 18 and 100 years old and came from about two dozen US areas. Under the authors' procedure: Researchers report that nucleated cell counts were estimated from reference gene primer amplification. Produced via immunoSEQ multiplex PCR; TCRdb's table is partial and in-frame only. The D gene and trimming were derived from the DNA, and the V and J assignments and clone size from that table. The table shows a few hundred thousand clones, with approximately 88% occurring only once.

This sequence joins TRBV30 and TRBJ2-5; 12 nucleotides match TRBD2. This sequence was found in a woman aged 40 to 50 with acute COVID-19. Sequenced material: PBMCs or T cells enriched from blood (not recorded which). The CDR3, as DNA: TGTGCCTGGAGTGTCCGCCTGACTAGCGGGAGCCGAGGGTCCGGGACCCAGTACTTC. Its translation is CAWSVRLTSGSRGSGTQYF.